Included here is one TCR beta chain sequence, with context. Sequencing used immunoSEQ multiplex PCR; TCRdb keeps in-frame clones, though not all of them. The sample carries about 43,000 clones, around 90% recorded once. This record belongs to a study of T cells in localized non-small cell lung cancer. The CDR3 has 17 amino acids. CDR1 and CDR2 from the germline V gene are SGHAT and FQNNGV. V dropped 0 bases and J dropped 5 bases, with 19 bases sitting between them. This TCR derives from a woman aged 40 to 75 with stage II lung adenocarcinoma. This specimen consisted of PBMCs, obtained before any cancer treatment. The rearrangement uses TRBV11-2 and TRBJ1-2; TRBD1 might be the D (5 bases). The CDR3 region has the DNA TGTGCCAGCAGCTTAGACCCTCACTCCGGGACGCGGTATGGCTACACCTTC. Amino acids: CASSLDPHSGTRYGYTF.